The clone carrying this TCR beta chain appeared many times. As yet, its antigen is unknown. Time point denoted: newly diagnosed GD, antithyroid drugs for less than 3 months. Isolated PBMC RNA provided the starting material for the TCR library. Graves' disease diagnoses used American Thyroid Association guidelines. The data stem from a study of regulatory T cells in long-lasting Graves disease. The overall study: Those Graves' patients who were newly diagnosed had been on antithyroid drugs under 3 months.

Combining iRepertoire HTBI primers with Arm-PCR of CDR3 regions, the authors built TCR beta libraries. Using its own MiXCR run on the multiplex PCR reads, TCRdb lists one record per CDR3 protein. The table has approximately 230,000 distinct CDR3 sequences, approximately 20% seen once. The study's findings and limits: Persistent-disease Graves' patients showed less TCR diversity than new cases.

This CDR3 region has 12 residues. Germline CDR1 is KGHSH and CDR2 is LQKENI. Trimming took off 5 bases at V and 5 bases at J, with 7 bases between the two ends. The sequence derives from a female donor with Graves disease. The chain is built from TRBV18 and TRBJ1-5; the D gene is possibly TRBD1 (5 bases). This specimen consisted of peripheral blood mononuclear cells (PBMCs), obtained at new diagnosis, from a patient treated with antithyroid drugs. Here the CDR3 reads CASSVGDQPQHF. DNA for the CDR3: TGTGCCAGCTCAGTAGGGGATCAGCCCCAGCATTTT.